A single sample is the source of the 4 T cell receptor beta chains below, sequenced in a study of OX40 agonist ivuxolimab in advanced cancers. Some clones are missing from TCRdb's copy, which holds only in-frame ones; the method was immunoSEQ multiplex PCR. The repertoire holds tens of thousands of clones, with 70% to 90% as singletons. The sample was CD4+ or CD8+ T cells sorted from blood, taken in a trial of the OX40 agonist ivuxolimab. The receptors here all came from an adult with an advanced solid tumor such as melanoma, head and neck, liver or kidney cancer.

The rearrangement links TRBV4-3 to TRBJ1-2; D unclear. This CDR3 spans 15 amino acids. CDR1 and CDR2 (germline): LGHNA, YSLEER. V lost 2 bases and J lost 4, with 14 bases in between. CDR3 protein: CASSQKSSWGYGYTF. CDR3 in DNA: TGCGCCAGCAGCCAAAAGTCCTCCTGGGGCTATGGCTACACCTTC.

The chain recombines TRBV7-8 with TRBJ1-1, with TRBD1 matching 9 bases. The CDR3 sequence is 14 residues long. Trimming at V came to 5 bases and at J to 6 bases, leaving 7 bases not matched to a gene. CDR1 and CDR2 (germline): SGHVS, FQNEAQ. This chain's CDR3 is CASSATGGRSEAFF. CDR3 sequence (DNA): TGTGCCAGCAGCGCAACAGGGGGCCGCTCTGAAGCTTTCTTT.

The chain couples TRBV29-1 to TRBJ2-5, with TRBD1 matching 7 bases. Germline CDR1 is SQVTM and CDR2 is ANQGSEA. The CDR3 covers 12 residues. J lost 2 bases, V lost 7 bases, and 4 bases had no gene match. CDR3 region: CSGRQGQETQYF. In DNA, the CDR3 is TGCAGCGGGAGACAGGGTCAAGAGACCCAGTACTTC.

The gene calls are TRBV11-3 and TRBJ2-7, with D tentatively TRBD2 (5 bases). V lost 5 bases, J lost 8 bases, and 19 bases lay in between. Germline V gives CDR1 SGHNT, CDR2 YENEEA. The CDR3 loop spans 14 amino acids. In DNA, the CDR3 is TGTGCCAGCAGCCCGCCGGGATTGGTGGGTAAGCAGTACTTC. This gives the protein CASSPPGLVGKQYF.